The clone carrying this T cell receptor (beta chain) was recorded a few times. No antigen is known for it. Amplification of TCR beta CDR3 regions used RNA as the template. A set of HTBI primers served as the primers for a first-round RT-PCR of the TCR CDR3. TCRdb re-derived calls from the multiplex PCR reads in MiXCR, one entry per CDR3 protein. The data show about 270,000 distinct CDR3 sequences, 22% seen once. V was pared by 1 base and J by 0 bases, with 12 bases of the junction left unmatched. This CDR3 region has 17 residues. Per the germline V gene, CDR1 is SQVTM and CDR2 is ANQGSEA. This specimen comes from a study of T cells in Graves' hyperthyroidism and ophthalmopathy. Study observations and caveats: Separating ophthalmopathy from stable hyperthyroidism was achieved by a 13 V-J model.

Duration under 3 months, a NOSPECS grade of at least 4, and a Clinical Activity Score of at least 3 characterized the ophthalmopathy patients. Researchers barred patients who had uncontrolled infection, other autoimmune disease, pregnancy or lactation. V is TRBV29-1 and J is TRBJ2-7, with 7 nucleotides matching TRBD1. The clonotype comes from a man aged 30 to 39 with Graves' ophthalmopathy. The sequencing sample was made of blood. The CDR3: CSVEASIRQGHSYEQYF. Here the CDR3 DNA reads TGCAGCGTTGAAGCGAGTATTAGACAGGGACACTCCTACGAGCAGTACTTC.